The clone carrying this TCR beta chain turned up a few times. This entry comes from a study of blood T cells in healthy people across ages. V dropped 2 bases and J dropped 5 bases, with 15 bases sitting between them. The CDR3 extends over 15 amino acids. CDR1 is KGHSH, CDR2 LQKENI, per germline. They isolated at least 6 million PBMCs from each sample. The second PCR ran about 6 to 12 cycles with a sample-barcoded 5' primer and J-beta primers. MiXCR, applied by TCRdb to the 5' RACE reads, yields one record per CDR3 protein. The sample yields around 1,900,000 distinct CDR3 sequences, around 42% seen once.

This chain uses TRBV18 with TRBJ1-2, with D possibly being TRBD1 (5 bases). The clonotype was recovered from a human donor in good health. The sequencing sample was made of blood. The CDR3 sequence: CASSPEGQGSYGYTF. The CDR3 DNA is TGTGCCAGCTCACCAGAAGGTCAGGGTTCATATGGCTACACCTTC.